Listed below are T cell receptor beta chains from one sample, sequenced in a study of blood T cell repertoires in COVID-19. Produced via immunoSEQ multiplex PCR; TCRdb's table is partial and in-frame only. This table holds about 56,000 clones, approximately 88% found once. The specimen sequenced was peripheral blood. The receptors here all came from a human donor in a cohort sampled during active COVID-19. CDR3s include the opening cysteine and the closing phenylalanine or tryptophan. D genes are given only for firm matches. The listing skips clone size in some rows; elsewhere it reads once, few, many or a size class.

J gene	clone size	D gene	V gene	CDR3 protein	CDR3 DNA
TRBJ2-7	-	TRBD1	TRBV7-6	CASSPWDRGTYEQYF	TGTGCCAGCAGCCCATGGGACAGGGGAACCTACGAGCAGTACTTC
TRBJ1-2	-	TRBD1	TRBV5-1	CASGQGDRGNYGYTF	TGCGCCAGCGGTCAGGGCGACAGGGGTAACTATGGCTACACCTTC
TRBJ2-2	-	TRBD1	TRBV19	CASSVGQVYTGELFF	TGTGCCAGTAGTGTGGGACAGGTCTACACCGGGGAGCTGTTTTTT
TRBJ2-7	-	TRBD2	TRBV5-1	CASSLGPTSGSSYEQYF	TGCGCCAGCAGCCTTGGCCCTACTAGCGGATCCTCCTACGAGCAGTACTTC
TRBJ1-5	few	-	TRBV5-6	CASSHGGRIQPQHF	TGTGCCAGCAGCCATGGCGGGCGGATTCAGCCCCAGCATTTT
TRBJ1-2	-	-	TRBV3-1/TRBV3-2	CASSLQGQAANSLYGYTF	TGTGCCAGCAGCCTACAAGGTCAGGCTGCCAACTCGCTTTATGGCTACACCTTC
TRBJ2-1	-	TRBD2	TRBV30	CAWSGTSYEQFF	TGTGCCTGGAGTGGGACTAGCTATGAGCAGTTCTTC
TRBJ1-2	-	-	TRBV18	CASSTGEWRVDGYTF	TGTGCCAGCTCAACGGGGGAGTGGAGGGTGGATGGCTACACCTTC
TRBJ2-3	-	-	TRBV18	CASSPFQTDTQYF	TGTGCCAGCTCACCATTCCAGACAGATACGCAGTATTTT
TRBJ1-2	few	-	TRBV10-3	CATEDGWDYGYTF	TGTGCCACAGAGGATGGGTGGGACTATGGCTACACCTTC
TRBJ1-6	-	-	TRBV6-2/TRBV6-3	CASSQDRLNSPLHF	TGTGCCAGCAGCCAGGACAGACTTAATTCACCCCTCCACTTT
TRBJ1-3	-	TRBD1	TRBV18	CASTSGTGHSGNTIYF	TGTGCCAGCACCTCCGGGACAGGGCATTCTGGAAACACCATATATTTT
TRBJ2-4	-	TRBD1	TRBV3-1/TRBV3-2	CASSPQQGLIAKNIQYF	TGTGCCAGCAGCCCCCAACAGGGGCTGATAGCCAAAAACATTCAGTACTTC
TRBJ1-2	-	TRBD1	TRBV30	CAWNQAGTGDYGYTF	TGTGCCTGGAACCAAGCGGGGACAGGAGACTATGGCTACACCTTC
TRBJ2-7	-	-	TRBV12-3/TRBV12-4	CASSIRYEQYF	TGTGCCAGCAGTATTCGCTACGAGCAGTACTTC
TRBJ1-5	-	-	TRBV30	CAWSVQDNQPQHF	TGTGCCTGGAGTGTTCAGGACAATCAGCCCCAGCATTTT
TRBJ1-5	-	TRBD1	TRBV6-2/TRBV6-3	CASSFHRGASNQPQHF	TGTGCCAGCAGTTTCCACAGGGGAGCTAGCAATCAGCCCCAGCATTTT
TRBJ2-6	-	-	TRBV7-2	CASSPHSSGANVLTF	TGTGCCAGCAGCCCGCACAGCTCTGGGGCCAACGTCCTGACTTTC
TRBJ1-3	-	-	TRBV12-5	CASGLAPGGNTIYF	TGTGCTAGTGGTTTGGCTCCAGGGGGAAACACCATATATTTT
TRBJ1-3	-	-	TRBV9	CASSVSSSGNTIYF	TGTGCCAGCAGCGTATCGAGCTCTGGAAACACCATATATTTT
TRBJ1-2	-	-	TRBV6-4	CASSDSWEGPGGYTF	TGTGCCAGCAGTGACTCATGGGAGGGGCCGGGGGGCTACACCTTC
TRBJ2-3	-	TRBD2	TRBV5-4	CASSLSRGGGATDTQYF	TGTGCCAGCAGCCTCTCTAGGGGCGGGGGGGCGACAGATACGCAGTATTTT
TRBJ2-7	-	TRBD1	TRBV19	CASSTQGQGLTYEQYF	TGTGCCAGTAGTACTCAGGGACAGGGACTAACCTACGAGCAGTACTTC
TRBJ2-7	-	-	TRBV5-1	CASSLGAGASYEQYF	TGCGCCAGCAGCTTGGGGGCGGGGGCCAGCTACGAGCAGTACTTC
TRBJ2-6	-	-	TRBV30	CAWSVWGEGAGANVLTF	TGTGCCTGGAGTGTATGGGGAGAGGGAGCTGGGGCCAACGTCCTGACTTTC
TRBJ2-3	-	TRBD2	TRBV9	CASSFGTSGGITDTQYF	TGTGCCAGCAGCTTCGGGACTAGCGGGGGGATCACAGATACGCAGTATTTT
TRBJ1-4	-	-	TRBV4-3	CASSQDGQFHEKLFF	TGCGCCAGCAGCCAAGATGGACAGTTTCACGAAAAACTGTTTTTT
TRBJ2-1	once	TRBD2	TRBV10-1	CASSGTSGGGYNEQFF	TGCGCCAGCAGTGGGACTAGCGGGGGGGGTTACAATGAGCAGTTCTTC
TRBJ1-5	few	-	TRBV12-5	CASALTGNNQPQHF	TGTGCTAGTGCCCTGACAGGAAACAATCAGCCCCAGCATTTT
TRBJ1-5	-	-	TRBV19	CASRGQMLGSNQPQHF	TGTGCCAGTAGGGGGCAGATGTTAGGTAGCAATCAGCCCCAGCATTTT
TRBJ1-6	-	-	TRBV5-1	CASSLQGNSPLHF	TGCGCCAGCAGCTTACAGGGTAATTCACCCCTCCACTTT
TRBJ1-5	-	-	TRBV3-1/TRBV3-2	CASRGGGGQPQHF	TGTGCCAGCAGAGGGGGGGGCGGTCAGCCCCAGCATTTT
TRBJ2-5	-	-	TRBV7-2	CASSSWSLRAQYF	TGTGCCAGCAGCTCCTGGAGCCTCAGGGCCCAGTACTTC
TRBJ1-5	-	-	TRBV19	CASSVTGSYSNQPQHF	TGTGCCAGTAGTGTCACAGGGTCGTATAGCAATCAGCCCCAGCATTTT
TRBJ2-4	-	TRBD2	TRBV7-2	CASSREGRGNIQYF	TGTGCCAGCAGCCGGGAGGGGAGGGGCAACATTCAGTACTTC
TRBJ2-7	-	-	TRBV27	CASSLEEGWGYEQYF	TGTGCCAGCAGTTTAGAAGAGGGATGGGGCTACGAGCAGTACTTC
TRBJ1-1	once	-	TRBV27	CASSPDRKNTEAFF	TGTGCCAGCAGTCCCGACAGGAAAAACACTGAAGCTTTCTTT
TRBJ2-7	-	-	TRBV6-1	CASSDVGAYEQYF	TGTGCCAGCAGTGACGTCGGAGCCTACGAGCAGTACTTC
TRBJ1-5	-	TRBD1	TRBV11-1	CASTHGQGGCNQPQHF	TGTGCCAGCACCCACGGACAGGGCGGGTGCAATCAGCCCCAGCATTTT
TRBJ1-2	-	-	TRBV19	CASSLAGNHGYTF	TGTGCCAGTAGTCTGGCAGGGAATCATGGCTACACCTTC
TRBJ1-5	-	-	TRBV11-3	CASSLGLWTWGGQQPQHF	TGTGCCAGCAGCTTAGGGCTCTGGACGTGGGGGGGCCAACAGCCCCAGCATTTT
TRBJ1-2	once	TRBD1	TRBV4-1	CASSQNSGTAYGYTF	TGCGCCAGCAGCCAGAACTCCGGGACAGCTTATGGCTACACCTTC
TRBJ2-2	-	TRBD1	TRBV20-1	CSARTGEELFF	TGCAGTGCTAGAACAGGGGAAGAGCTGTTTTTT
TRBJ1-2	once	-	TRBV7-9	CASSGRAWGLPDGGYTF	TGTGCCAGCAGCGGGAGGGCGTGGGGGTTACCTGATGGTGGCTACACCTTC
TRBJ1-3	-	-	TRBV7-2	CASSLLMAGNTIYF	TGTGCCAGCAGCTTATTAATGGCAGGAAACACCATATATTTT
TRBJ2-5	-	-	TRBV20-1	CSARSVETQYF	TGCAGTGCTAGATCGGTAGAGACCCAGTACTTC
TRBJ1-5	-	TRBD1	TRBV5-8	CASSTDRGYQPQHF	TGTGCCAGCAGCACGGACAGGGGTTATCAGCCCCAGCATTTT
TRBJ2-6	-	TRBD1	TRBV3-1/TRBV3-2	CASSLGDRDISGANVLTF	TGTGCCAGCAGCCTGGGCGACAGGGATATTTCTGGGGCCAACGTCCTGACTTTC
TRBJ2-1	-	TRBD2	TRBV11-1	CASSLRTSGAYNEQFF	TGTGCCAGCAGCTTGAGGACTAGCGGGGCCTACAATGAGCAGTTCTTC
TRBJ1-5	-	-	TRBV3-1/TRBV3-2	CASSQDLSGGAPQHF	TGTGCCAGCAGCCAAGATCTTTCAGGTGGTGCGCCCCAGCATTTT
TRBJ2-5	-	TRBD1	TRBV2	CASSPWTGVETQYF	TGTGCCAGCAGTCCCTGGACAGGGGTAGAGACCCAGTACTTC
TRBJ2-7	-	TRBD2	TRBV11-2	CASAGGLHFSYEQYF	TGTGCCAGCGCGGGGGGACTGCATTTCTCCTACGAGCAGTACTTC
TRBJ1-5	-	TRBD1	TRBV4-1	CASSQTGQDNQPQHF	TGCGCCAGCAGCCAGACGGGACAGGACAATCAGCCCCAGCATTTT
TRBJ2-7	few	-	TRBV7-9	CASSLTSGNYEQYF	TGTGCCAGCAGCTTAACCTCAGGAAACTACGAGCAGTACTTC
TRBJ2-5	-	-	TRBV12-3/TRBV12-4	CASSKRETQYF	TGTGCCAGCAGTAAACGGGAGACCCAGTACTTC